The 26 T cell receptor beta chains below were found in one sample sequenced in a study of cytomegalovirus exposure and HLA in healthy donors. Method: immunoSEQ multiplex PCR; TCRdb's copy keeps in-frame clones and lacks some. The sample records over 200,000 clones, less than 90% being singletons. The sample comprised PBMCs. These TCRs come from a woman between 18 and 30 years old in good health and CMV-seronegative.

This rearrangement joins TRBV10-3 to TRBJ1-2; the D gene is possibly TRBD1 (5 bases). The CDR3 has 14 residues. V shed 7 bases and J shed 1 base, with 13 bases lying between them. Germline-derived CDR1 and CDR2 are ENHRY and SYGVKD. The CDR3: CAIKPTGDNYGYTF. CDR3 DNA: TGTGCCATCAAACCCACAGGAGATAACTATGGCTACACCTTC.

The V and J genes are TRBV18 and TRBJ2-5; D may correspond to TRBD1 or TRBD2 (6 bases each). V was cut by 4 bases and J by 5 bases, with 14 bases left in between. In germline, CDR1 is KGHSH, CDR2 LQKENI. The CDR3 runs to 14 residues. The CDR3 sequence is CASSQDGGRETQYF. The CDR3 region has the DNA TGTGCCAGCTCACAAGACGGGGGCAGGGAGACCCAGTACTTC.

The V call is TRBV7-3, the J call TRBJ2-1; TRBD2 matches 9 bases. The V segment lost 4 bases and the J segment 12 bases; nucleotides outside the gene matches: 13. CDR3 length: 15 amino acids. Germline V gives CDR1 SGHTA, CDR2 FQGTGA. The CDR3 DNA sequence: TGTGCCAGCAGCTCCGGGACTAGCCTCCCAGAGGTGCAGTTCTTC. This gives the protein CASSSGTSLPEVQFF.

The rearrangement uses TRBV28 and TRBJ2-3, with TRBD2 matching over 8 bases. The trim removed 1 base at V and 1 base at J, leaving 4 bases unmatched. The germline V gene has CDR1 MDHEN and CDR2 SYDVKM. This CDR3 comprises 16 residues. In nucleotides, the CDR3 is TGTGCCAGCAGTTTATCGTCGGGAGGGGGCACAGATACGCAGTATTTT. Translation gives CASSLSSGGGTDTQYF.

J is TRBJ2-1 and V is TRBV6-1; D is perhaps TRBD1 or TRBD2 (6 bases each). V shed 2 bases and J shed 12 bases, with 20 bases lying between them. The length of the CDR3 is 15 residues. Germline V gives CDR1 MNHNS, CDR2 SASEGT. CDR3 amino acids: CASSEILQGFGGQFF. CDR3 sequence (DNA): TGTGCCAGCAGTGAAATACTACAGGGCTTCGGGGGGCAGTTCTTC.

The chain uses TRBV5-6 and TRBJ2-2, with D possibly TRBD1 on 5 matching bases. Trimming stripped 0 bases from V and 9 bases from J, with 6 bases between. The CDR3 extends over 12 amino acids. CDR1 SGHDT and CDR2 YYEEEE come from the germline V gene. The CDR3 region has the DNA TGTGCCAGCAGCTTGGGGGGCCGGGAGCTGTTTTTT. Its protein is CASSLGGRELFF. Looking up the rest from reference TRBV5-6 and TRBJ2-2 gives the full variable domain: DAGVTQSPTHLIKTRGQQVTLRCSPKSGHDTVSWYQQALGQGPQFIFQYYEEEERQRGNFPDRFSGHQFPNYSSELNVNALLLGDSALYLCASSLGGRELFFGEGSRLTVL.

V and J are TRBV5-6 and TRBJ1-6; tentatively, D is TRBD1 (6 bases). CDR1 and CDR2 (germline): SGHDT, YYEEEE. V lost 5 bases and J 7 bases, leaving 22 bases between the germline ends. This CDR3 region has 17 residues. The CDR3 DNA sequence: TGTGCCAGCAGTAACCTCCCAACCGGGACACTCAATTCACCCCTCCACTTT. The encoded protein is CASSNLPTGTLNSPLHF.

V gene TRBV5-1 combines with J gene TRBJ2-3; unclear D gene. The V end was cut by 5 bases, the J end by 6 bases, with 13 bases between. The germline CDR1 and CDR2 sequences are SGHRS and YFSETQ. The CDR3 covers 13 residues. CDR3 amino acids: CASRILAADTQYF. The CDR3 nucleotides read TGCGCCAGCAGAATACTGGCGGCGGATACGCAGTATTTT.

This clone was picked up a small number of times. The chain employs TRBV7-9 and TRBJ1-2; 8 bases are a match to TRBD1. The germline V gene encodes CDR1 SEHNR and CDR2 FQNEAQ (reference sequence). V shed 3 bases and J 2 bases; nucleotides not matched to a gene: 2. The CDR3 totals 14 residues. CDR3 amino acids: CASSFGQGNYGYTF. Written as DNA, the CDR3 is TGTGCCAGCAGCTTCGGACAGGGAAACTATGGCTACACCTTC. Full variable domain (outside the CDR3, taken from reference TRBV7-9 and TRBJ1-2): DTGVSQNPRHKITKRGQNVTFRCDPISEHNRLYWYRQTLGQGPEFLTYFQNEAQLEKSRLLSDRFSAERPKGSFSTLEIQRTEQGDSAMYLCASSFGQGNYGYTFGSGTRLTVV.

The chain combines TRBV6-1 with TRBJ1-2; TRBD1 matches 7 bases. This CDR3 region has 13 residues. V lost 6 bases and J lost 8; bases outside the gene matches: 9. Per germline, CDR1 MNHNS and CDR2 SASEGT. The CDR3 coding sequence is TGTGCCAGCAGGAGGGGGCCAGTGGGGGGCTACACCTTC. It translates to CASRRGPVGGYTF.

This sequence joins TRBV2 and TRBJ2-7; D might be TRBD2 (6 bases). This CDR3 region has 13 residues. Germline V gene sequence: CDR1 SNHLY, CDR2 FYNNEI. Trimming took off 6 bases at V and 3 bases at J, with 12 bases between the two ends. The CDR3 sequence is CASRDWDFYEQYF. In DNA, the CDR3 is TGTGCCAGCAGGGACTGGGACTTCTACGAGCAGTACTTC.

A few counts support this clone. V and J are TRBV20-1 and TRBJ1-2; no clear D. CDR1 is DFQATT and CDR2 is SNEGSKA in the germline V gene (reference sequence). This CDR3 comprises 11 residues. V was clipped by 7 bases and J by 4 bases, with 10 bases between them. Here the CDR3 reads CSGRQFYGYTF. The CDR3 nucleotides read TGCAGTGGCAGGCAGTTCTATGGCTACACCTTC.

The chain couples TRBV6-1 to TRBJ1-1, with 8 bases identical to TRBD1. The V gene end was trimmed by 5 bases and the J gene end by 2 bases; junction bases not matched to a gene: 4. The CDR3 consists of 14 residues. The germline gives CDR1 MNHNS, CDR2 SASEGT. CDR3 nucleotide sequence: TGTGCCAGCAGTACGGGACAGGTAAACACTGAAGCTTTCTTT. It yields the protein CASSTGQVNTEAFF.

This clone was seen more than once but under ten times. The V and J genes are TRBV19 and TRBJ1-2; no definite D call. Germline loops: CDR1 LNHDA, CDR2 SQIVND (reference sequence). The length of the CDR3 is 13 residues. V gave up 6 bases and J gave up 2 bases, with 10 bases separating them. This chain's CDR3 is CASRPSGNYGYTF. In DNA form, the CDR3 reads TGTGCCAGTAGGCCTAGCGGAAACTATGGCTACACCTTC.

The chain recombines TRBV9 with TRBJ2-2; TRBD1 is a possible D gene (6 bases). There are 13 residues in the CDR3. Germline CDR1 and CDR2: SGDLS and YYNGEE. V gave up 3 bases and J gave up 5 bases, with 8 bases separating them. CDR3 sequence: CASSEGDTGELFF. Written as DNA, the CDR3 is TGTGCCAGCAGCGAGGGGGATACCGGGGAGCTGTTTTTT.

CDR3 nucleotide sequence: TGTGCCAGCAGCCCTTTTTTCGGGGGTCTAGGTCAGCCCCAGCATTTT. Its protein is CASSPFFGGLGQPQHF. The genes are TRBV4-2 and TRBJ1-5; D is possibly TRBD1 (5 bases). Deletions cut 4 bases from V and 6 bases from J, with 19 bases between. CDR3 size: 16 residues. Germline V gene data show CDR1 as LGHNA and CDR2 as YNFKEQ.

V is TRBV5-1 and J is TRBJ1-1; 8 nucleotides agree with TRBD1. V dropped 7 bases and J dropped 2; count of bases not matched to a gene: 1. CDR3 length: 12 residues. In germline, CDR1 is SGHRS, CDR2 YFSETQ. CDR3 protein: CASGTGNTEAFF. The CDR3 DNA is TGCGCCAGCGGGACAGGCAACACTGAAGCTTTCTTT.

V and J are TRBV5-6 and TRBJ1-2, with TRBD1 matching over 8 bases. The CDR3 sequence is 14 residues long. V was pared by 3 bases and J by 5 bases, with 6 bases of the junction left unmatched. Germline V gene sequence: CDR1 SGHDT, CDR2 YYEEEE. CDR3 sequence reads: CASSSDRGGYGYTF. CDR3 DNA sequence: TGTGCCAGCAGCTCCGACAGGGGAGGTTATGGCTACACCTTC. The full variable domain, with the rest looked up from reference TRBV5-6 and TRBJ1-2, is DAGVTQSPTHLIKTRGQQVTLRCSPKSGHDTVSWYQQALGQGPQFIFQYYEEEERQRGNFPDRFSGHQFPNYSSELNVNALLLGDSALYLCASSSDRGGYGYTFGSGTRLTVV.

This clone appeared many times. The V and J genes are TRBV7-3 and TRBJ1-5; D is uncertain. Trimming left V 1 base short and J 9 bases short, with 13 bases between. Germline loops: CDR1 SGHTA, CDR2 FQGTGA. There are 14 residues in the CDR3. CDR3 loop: CASSLIVRVLPQHF. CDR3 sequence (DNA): TGTGCCAGCAGCTTAATAGTAAGGGTCCTGCCCCAGCATTTT.

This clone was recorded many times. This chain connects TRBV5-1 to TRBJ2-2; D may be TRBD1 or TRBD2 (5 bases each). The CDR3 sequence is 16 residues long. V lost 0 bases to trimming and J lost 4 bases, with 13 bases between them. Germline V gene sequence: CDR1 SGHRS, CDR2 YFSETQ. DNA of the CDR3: TGCGCCAGCAGCTTGGGGGAGACAGCGGTCACCGGGGAGCTGTTTTTT. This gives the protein CASSLGETAVTGELFF.

The CDR3 loop reads CASSSGQGANYGYTF. The CDR3 nucleotides read TGTGCCAGCAGTAGCGGACAGGGGGCGAACTATGGCTACACCTTC. This chain links TRBV6-1 with TRBJ1-2; TRBD1 aligns across 11 bases. Germline V gives CDR1 MNHNS, CDR2 SASEGT. The CDR3 has 15 amino acids. With 5 bases clipped from V and 2 bases from J, the junction kept 4 bases outside the gene matches.

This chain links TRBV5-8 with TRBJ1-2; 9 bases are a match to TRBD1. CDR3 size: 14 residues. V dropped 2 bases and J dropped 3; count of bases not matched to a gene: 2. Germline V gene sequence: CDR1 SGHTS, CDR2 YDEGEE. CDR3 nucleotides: TGTGCCAGCAGCTTAGGGACAGGGTACTATGGCTACACCTTC. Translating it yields CASSLGTGYYGYTF.

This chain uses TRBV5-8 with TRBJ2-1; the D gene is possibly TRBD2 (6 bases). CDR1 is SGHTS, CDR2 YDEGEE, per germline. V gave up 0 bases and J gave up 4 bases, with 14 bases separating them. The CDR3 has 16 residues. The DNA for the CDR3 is TGTGCCAGCAGCTTGGACTTGGGAGGCCAATACAATGAGCAGTTCTTC. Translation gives CASSLDLGGQYNEQFF.

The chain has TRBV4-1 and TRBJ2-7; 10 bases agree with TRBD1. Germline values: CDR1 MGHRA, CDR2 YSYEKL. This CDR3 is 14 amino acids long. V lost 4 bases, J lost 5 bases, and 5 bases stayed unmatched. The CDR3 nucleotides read TGCGCCAGCAGCCCCGGGACAGGGGCAGACGAGCAGTACTTC. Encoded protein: CASSPGTGADEQYF.

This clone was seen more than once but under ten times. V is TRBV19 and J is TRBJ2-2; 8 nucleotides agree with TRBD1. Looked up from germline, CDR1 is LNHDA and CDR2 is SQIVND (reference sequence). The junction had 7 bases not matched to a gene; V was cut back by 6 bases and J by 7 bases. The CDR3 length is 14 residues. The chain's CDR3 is CASRTQGAIGELFF. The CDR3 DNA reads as TGTGCCAGTAGAACTCAGGGGGCAATCGGGGAGCTGTTTTTT.

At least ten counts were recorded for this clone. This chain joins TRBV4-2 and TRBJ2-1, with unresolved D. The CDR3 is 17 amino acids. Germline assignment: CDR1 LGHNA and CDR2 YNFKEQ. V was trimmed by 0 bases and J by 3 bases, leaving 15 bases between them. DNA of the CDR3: TGTGCCAGCAGCCAAGATCAGAGTCGAAGCTTCTACAATGAGCAGTTCTTC. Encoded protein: CASSQDQSRSFYNEQFF.